Presented here are 27 T cell receptor beta chains from one specimen sequenced in a study of identical twins listed by TCRdb under 2016. The library was generated by 5' RACE. These reads were obtained on an Illumina HiSeq 2000. The raw public data were reprocessed by TCRdb itself: fastp quality trimming at Q25, MiXCR clonotype calling, in-frame beta chains only. Rows merge per CDR3 protein into single entries with the most common DNA and genes. Recorded for this sample are around 1.7 million distinct CDR3 sequences; roughly 35% of them occurred a single time. Of the sample, around 0.3% falls within the top ten clones. Sequences were obtained from cord blood. These receptors came from a newborn girl in good health.

The rearrangement links TRBV3-1 to TRBJ2-3; D ambiguous. Per the germline V gene, CDR1 is LGHDT and CDR2 is YNNKEL (reference sequence). This CDR3 spans 15 amino acids. V was trimmed by 0 bases and J by 4 bases, leaving 11 bases between them. Here the CDR3 reads CASSQDPSRSDTQYF. The CDR3 DNA follows: TGTGCCAGCAGCCAAGACCCCAGCAGGTCAGATACGCAGTATTTT.

Note on this clonotype: This may be a read error: a much more frequent sequence differs by one nucleotide. The chain joins TRBV7-2 to TRBJ2-3; D possibly corresponds to TRBD2 (5 bases). The CDR3 covers 13 residues. Trimming took off 3 bases at V and 6 bases at J, with 10 bases between the two ends. Germline CDR1 is SGHTA and CDR2 is FQGNSA. CDR3 bases: TGTGCCAGCAGCTTTAGCGACCTCGATACGCAGTATTTT. Residues: CASSFSDLDTQYF.

This clonotype has just a few counts. The chain's CDR3 is CASRPHLIPPLYYEQYF. CDR3 coding DNA: TGTGCCAGCAGACCTCACCTCATCCCGCCCCTGTATTACGAGCAGTACTTC. V and J are TRBV28 and TRBJ2-7, with D hard to call. Trimming left V 6 bases short and J 4 bases short, with 25 bases between. Germline values: CDR1 MDHEN, CDR2 SYDVKM. The CDR3 contains 17 residues.

This clonotype was observed a few times. V is TRBV6-5 and J is TRBJ2-7; no clear D gene. V was trimmed by 8 bases and J by 0 bases, leaving 17 bases between them. Germline loops: CDR1 MNHEY, CDR2 SVGAGI. The CDR3 is 15 residues long. CDR3 coding DNA: TGTGCCAGCCAGTTAAGCCCCTTACACTCCTACGAGCAGTACTTC. Translation gives CASQLSPLHSYEQYF.

In its sample, this clonotype was seen a few times. J is TRBJ2-1 and V is TRBV28; 10 bases line up with TRBD1. Trimming took 5 bases from V and 6 from J; bases not matched to a gene: 13. The V gene's germline CDR1 is MDHEN and CDR2 SYDVKM. This CDR3 contains 17 residues. CDR3 amino acids: CASSTGTGTGVGNEQFF. For the CDR3, the DNA is TGTGCCAGCAGTACGGGAACCGGGACAGGGGTTGGCAATGAGCAGTTCTTC.

This clonotype occurred a few times. The genes are TRBV21-1 and TRBJ2-7; the table's D call, TRBD1, has no DNA check behind it. TRBV21-1 is reported as a pseudogene. CDR3 length: 14 amino acids. CDR3 DNA: TGTGCCCTTAGAGCGGGGCGGACCAACTACGAGCAGTACTTC. Translated: CALRAGRTNYEQYF.

This clonotype was observed a handful of times. The V and J genes are TRBV6-4 and TRBJ2-1; the match to TRBD2 covers 10 bases. The CDR3 runs to 15 residues. J lost 6 bases, V lost 2 bases, and 4 bases had no gene match. Per the germline V gene, CDR1 is MRHNA and CDR2 is SNTAGT. The CDR3 DNA sequence: TGTGCCAGCAGTGACAGGAGCGGGGGGGCCAATGAGCAGTTCTTC. Translation: CASSDRSGGANEQFF.

In this sample, this clonotype turned up a few times. V gene TRBV7-2 combines with J gene TRBJ1-4, with 10 bases aligning to TRBD1. CDR1 and CDR2 (germline): SGHTA, FQGNSA. This CDR3 is built from 18 residues. Trimming cost V 4 bases and J 0 bases; bases outside gene matches: 8. The CDR3, as DNA: TGTGCCAGCAGCTCACAGACAGGGGGCCGCACAACTAATGAAAAACTGTTTTTT. Its protein product is CASSSQTGGRTTNEKLFF.

Comments on this clonotype: One junction end disagrees with the germline gene, perhaps due to a read error. The rearrangement links TRBV6-1 to TRBJ2-1, with 7 bases fitting TRBD2. Germline V CDR1 and CDR2: MNHNS, SASEGT. The CDR3 extends over 13 amino acids. CDR3 loop: CASSVQTSLERFF. The CDR3 coding sequence is TGTGCCAGCAGTGTACAGACTAGCCTTGAGCGGTTCTTC.

This clonotype was detected only a few times. The J gene is TRBJ1-1, the V gene TRBV7-9; D is undetermined. Germline lookup yields CDR1 SEHNR and CDR2 FQNEAQ (reference sequence). This CDR3 has 13 amino acids. V was shortened by 2 bases and J by 10 bases, with 14 bases between the two germline ends. The CDR3 DNA is TGTGCCAGCAGCTTATTAGGGCGGGGTGTAGCTTTCTTT. Translating it yields CASSLLGRGVAFF.

Worth noting for this clonotype: The junction departs from the called germline gene at one end, perhaps through a read error. CDR3 loop: CTISEPWTTNNEQFF. The DNA for the CDR3 is TGTACCATCAGTGAGCCCTGGACTACAAACAATGAGCAGTTCTTC. V usage is TRBV10-3 and J usage is TRBJ2-1, with D possibly TRBD2 on 6 matching bases. The CDR3 consists of 15 residues. Germline CDR1 ENHRY, CDR2 SYGVKD.

The V call is TRBV12-3 or TRBV12-4, the J call TRBJ2-1, with TRBD2 matching over 9 bases. Germline trimming cut 3 bases from V and 5 bases from J; bases unmatched to any gene: 8. CDR3 length equals 16 residues. Written as DNA, the CDR3 is TGTGCCAGCAGTTTTGGGGTTGCGGGGGGGGACAATGAGCAGTTCTTC. It encodes CASSFGVAGGDNEQFF.

As for this clonotype: A read error may produce the germline difference seen at one junction end. This chain connects TRBV24-1 to TRBJ1-2; D remains ambiguous. CDR1 is KGHDR and CDR2 is SFDVKD in the germline V gene. CDR3 length: 13 amino acids. This CDR3 is CAISGPKGGGYTF. DNA of the CDR3: TGTGCCATCAGTGGCCCAAAGGGAGGAGGCTACACCTTC.

There are a few counts of this clonotype. The junction departs from germline at one end; a sequencing error may be responsible. V gene TRBV25-1 combines with J gene TRBJ1-1, with 7 bases matching TRBD1. This CDR3 region has 15 residues. Germline V gene sequence: CDR1 MGHDK, CDR2 SYGVNS. Here the CDR3 reads CATSVHGTANTEAFF. The DNA of the CDR3 is TGTGCCACCAGTGTACACGGGACAGCTAACACTGAAGCTTTCTTT. Looking up the rest from reference TRBV25-1 and TRBJ1-1 gives the full variable domain: EADIYQTPRYLVIGTGKKITLECSQTMGHDKMYWYQQDPGMELHLIHYSYGVNSTEKGDLSSESTVSRIRTEHFPLTLESARPSHTSQYLCATSVHGTANTEAFFGQGTRLTVV.

This clonotype was detected ten times or more. The chain employs TRBV3-1 and TRBJ2-1; no firm D call. V was pared by 2 bases and J by 9 bases, with 5 bases between. Germline V gene lookup returns CDR1 LGHDT and CDR2 YNNKEL (reference sequence). The CDR3 consists of 11 residues. The CDR3 spells CASSQSTEQFF. The CDR3 DNA reads as TGTGCCAGCAGCCAATCCACTGAGCAGTTCTTC.

The chain employs TRBV12-3 or TRBV12-4 and TRBJ2-2, with 8 bases matching TRBD2. Losses at the gene ends were 7 bases for V and 5 bases for J; bases not matched to a gene: 9. The CDR3 runs to 15 residues. Here the CDR3 reads CASTLGLARTGELFF. As DNA, the CDR3 is TGTGCCAGCACCTTAGGACTAGCCAGAACCGGGGAGCTGTTTTTT.

The V call is TRBV10-3, the J call TRBJ2-7; a possible D gene is TRBD2 (6 bases). The V and J ends lost 2 bases and 0 bases respectively, with 14 bases between them. This CDR3 has 16 residues. The V gene's germline CDR1 is ENHRY and CDR2 SYGVKD. CDR3 in amino acids: CAISEARLGSSYEQYF. Here the CDR3 DNA reads TGTGCCATCAGTGAGGCCCGACTAGGGAGCTCCTACGAGCAGTACTTC.

As DNA, the CDR3 is TGCAGTCCGGACAGGTTGGGTGGCTACACCTTC. This translates into CSPDRLGGYTF. The V call is TRBV20-1, the J call TRBJ1-2, with TRBD1 matching 7 bases. V lost 8 bases to trimming and J lost 7 bases; unmatched junction nucleotides: 7. The CDR3 has 11 residues. From germline, CDR1 is DFQATT and CDR2 SNEGSKA (reference sequence).

Many counts were recorded for this clonotype. The rearrangement links TRBV28 to TRBJ1-6, with D tentatively TRBD1 (6 bases). The germline gives CDR1 MDHEN, CDR2 SYDVKM. Trimming left V 3 bases short and J 5 bases short, with 14 bases between. The CDR3 sequence is 16 residues long. This chain's CDR3 is CASSFAGRGNNSPLHF. The CDR3 DNA reads TGTGCCAGCAGTTTCGCTGGCAGGGGTAATAATTCACCCCTCCACTTT.

This clonotype was counted a few times. V and J are TRBV19 and TRBJ1-5; 9 bases match TRBD1. The J segment lost 5 bases and the V segment lost 5 bases, leaving 4 bases of the junction unmatched. The CDR3 length is 14 residues. Germline V CDR1 and CDR2: LNHDA, SQIVND (reference sequence). Here the CDR3 reads CASSQTGGDQPQHF. CDR3 nucleotide sequence: TGTGCCAGTAGTCAAACAGGGGGCGATCAGCCCCAGCATTTT.

This chain joins TRBV6-6 and TRBJ2-4; 8 bases map to TRBD1. The J call may be incorrect, as the DNA end agrees better with TRBJ2-7. CDR1 MNHNY and CDR2 SVGAGI come from the germline V gene (reference sequence). The CDR3 consists of 16 residues. The chain's CDR3 is CASSYSVDRVTYEQYF. CDR3 coding DNA: TGTGCCAGCAGTTACTCGGTGGACAGGGTGACCTACGAGCAGTACTTC.

This rearrangement joins TRBV12-3 or TRBV12-4 to TRBJ2-3; 8 positions agree with TRBD2. This CDR3 has 15 residues. The trim removed 6 bases at V and 0 bases at J, leaving 5 bases unmatched. The CDR3 reads CASSRTSSSTDTQYF. The CDR3, as DNA: TGTGCCAGCAGCCGGACTAGCAGCAGCACAGATACGCAGTATTTT.

This clonotype came up a few times. V usage is TRBV9 and J usage is TRBJ2-5, with D possibly matching TRBD2 (7 bases). The germline gives CDR1 SGDLS, CDR2 YYNGEE. The germline V and J ends were trimmed by 4 bases and 4 bases, with 20 bases remaining between them. This CDR3 has 16 residues. The CDR3 DNA reads TGTGCCAGCAGCCGTGGGGGGGGCGCAGGAGGAGAGACCCAGTACTTC. Residues: CASSRGGGAGGETQYF.

About this clonotype itself: The junction shows a germline mismatch at one end, possibly a read error. The V call is TRBV15, the J call TRBJ2-3; a possible D gene is TRBD1 (6 bases). The CDR3 covers 12 residues. The V gene's germline CDR1 is LNHNV and CDR2 YYDKDF (reference sequence). This CDR3 is CATSSLTGTQYF. The CDR3, as DNA: TGTGCCACCAGCTCCTTGACAGGTACGCAGTATTTT.

The chain couples TRBV20-1 to TRBJ2-7, with no clear D. The CDR3 extends over 13 amino acids. V was clipped by 6 bases and J by 0 bases, with 12 bases between them. Germline CDR1 is DFQATT and CDR2 is SNEGSKA (reference sequence). CDR3 nucleotides: TGCAGTGCCTGGACGGAGAGCTCCTACGAGCAGTACTTC. Amino acids: CSAWTESSYEQYF.

This clonotype was counted a few times. J is TRBJ2-3 and V is TRBV2, with 11 bases identical to TRBD2. Germline V lookup: CDR1 SNHLY, CDR2 FYNNEI. The CDR3 runs to 15 residues. The junction had 4 bases not matched to a gene; V was cut back by 4 bases and J by 4 bases. The CDR3 protein is CASSVASGRSDTQYF. The CDR3 bases are TGTGCCAGCAGTGTGGCTAGCGGGAGGTCAGATACGCAGTATTTT.

The chain employs TRBV20-1 and TRBJ2-7; 7 positions agree with TRBD1. Germline CDR1 reads DFQATT; CDR2 reads SNEGSKA (reference sequence). The CDR3 length is 15 residues. After removal of 3 bases from V and 0 bases from J, the junction contained 8 bases not matched to a gene. CDR3 bases: TGCAGTGCTAGGGGTGACAGGGAGAGCTCCTACGAGCAGTACTTC. This encodes CSARGDRESSYEQYF.